The 15 T cell receptor beta chains below were found in one sample sequenced in a study of Graves' ophthalmopathy and Graves' hyperthyroidism. TCR beta CDR3 amplification used RNA transcripts. First-round RT-PCR used HTBI primers; second-round multiplex PCR followed. TCRdb reprocessed the multiplex PCR reads via MiXCR and lists one record per CDR3 protein. There are 500,000 to 700,000 distinct CDR3 sequences in the sample; about 40% occur only once, and about 4% lies in the top ten. Input material: peripheral blood or thyroid tissue (not recorded which). Receptors were obtained from an adult man with Graves' hyperthyroidism.

The chain carries TRBV29-1 and TRBJ1-2; D not certain. The CDR3 is made up of 8 amino acids. Germline V gene data show CDR1 as SQVTM and CDR2 as ANQGSEA. Trimming left V 4 bases short and J 8 bases short, with 2 bases between. This chain's CDR3 is CSVAGYTF. Here the CDR3 DNA reads TGCAGCGTTGCGGGCTACACCTTC.

The chain is built from TRBV11-1 and TRBJ1-2; weak D call: TRBD1 (6 bases). This CDR3 has 17 amino acids. V was pared by 6 bases and J by 4 bases, with 24 bases between. Germline CDR1 and CDR2: SGHAT and FQDESV (reference sequence). CDR3 sequence reads: CASSLWAGEEASYGYTF. The CDR3 region has the DNA TGTGCCAGCAGTTTATGGGCAGGGGAAGAGGCTAGCTATGGCTACACCTTC.

Comment on this clonotype: Being one base from a much bigger clone, this may be a read error. The CDR3 sequence is CASSTQPAGELLF. Written as DNA, the CDR3 is TGTGCCAGTAGTACGCAGCCGGCCGGGGAGCTGTTGTTT. The chain links TRBV7-2 to TRBJ2-2, with D tentatively TRBD2 (5 bases). The CDR3 contains 13 residues. Germline CDR1 is SGHTA and CDR2 is FQGNSA.

The chain employs TRBV29-1 and TRBJ1-2; 9 bases line up with TRBD1. The V gene end was trimmed by 8 bases and the J gene end by 2 bases; junction bases not matched to a gene: 9. The CDR3 runs to 14 residues. Germline loops: CDR1 SQVTM, CDR2 ANQGSEA. CDR3 bases: TGCAGCAGTCCAGCCGGGACAGGGAACTATGGCTACACCTTC. Translation gives CSSPAGTGNYGYTF.

This clonotype occurred many times. The CDR3 sequence is CAISVGIAGQETQYF. The DNA of the CDR3 is TGTGCCATCAGTGTAGGGATAGCGGGACAAGAGACCCAGTACTTC. V gene TRBV10-3 combines with J gene TRBJ2-5, with TRBD2 identical over 8 bases. Germline V gene lookup returns CDR1 ENHRY and CDR2 SYGVKD. Trimming took 4 bases from V and 2 from J; bases not matched to a gene: 6. This CDR3 is 15 amino acids long.

A few counts support this clonotype. The chain combines TRBV18 with TRBJ1-1, with D perhaps TRBD1 (6 bases). V gave up 1 base and J gave up 11 bases, with 14 bases separating them. This CDR3 is 13 amino acids long. Per germline, CDR1 KGHSH and CDR2 LQKENI. The DNA of the CDR3 is TGTGCCAGCTCACCACTGCAGGGGTCGGAGGCTTTCTTT. As protein: CASSPLQGSEAFF.

This clonotype was recorded at least ten times. This chain connects TRBV5-6 to TRBJ1-2, with 9 bases identical to TRBD1. V lost 5 bases and J lost 8; bases outside the gene matches: 7. The CDR3 runs 13 residues. The germline CDR1 and CDR2 sequences are SGHDT and YYEEEE. The CDR3 DNA sequence: TGTGCCAGCAGACGGGACAGGGTGGGAGGCTACACCTTC. Translated, it gives CASRRDRVGGYTF.

This clonotype appeared many times. This sequence joins TRBV7-2 and TRBJ2-5; D gene uncertain. Trimming took 2 bases from V and 0 from J, leaving 13 bases between them. Germline-derived CDR1 and CDR2 are SGHTA and FQGNSA. This CDR3 comprises 16 residues. The CDR3 bases are TGTGCCAGCAGCTTAACCCCCTCACAGTACCAAGAGACCCAGTACTTC. Translated, it gives CASSLTPSQYQETQYF.

This sequence joins TRBV24-1 and TRBJ2-5; TRBD1 agrees at 7 bases. Germline V gives CDR1 KGHDR, CDR2 SFDVKD. The trim removed 5 bases at V and 4 bases at J, leaving 9 bases unmatched. CDR3 length: 15 residues. CDR3 residues: CATSVFKGAGETQYF. In nucleotides, the CDR3 is TGTGCCACCAGTGTCTTCAAGGGGGCGGGAGAGACCCAGTACTTC.

A word on this clonotype: A read error may explain this, as a much larger clone is one base away. The J gene is TRBJ1-1, the V gene TRBV20-1; no reliable D call. Germline V gives CDR1 DFQATT, CDR2 SNEGSKA (reference sequence). This CDR3 comprises 13 residues. CDR3 coding DNA: TGCAGTGCTAGAGATAAACGGAACACTGAAGCTTTATTT. It codes for CSARDKRNTEALF.

The gene calls are TRBV7-2 and TRBJ2-3; no clear D gene. Germline loops: CDR1 SGHTA, CDR2 FQGNSA. Deletions cut 5 bases from V and 4 bases from J, with 13 bases between. This CDR3 is built from 14 residues. The CDR3 sequence: CASSVRNSADTQYF. The CDR3 nucleotides read TGTGCCAGCAGCGTTAGAAATTCCGCAGATACGCAGTATTTT.

Of note for this clonotype: The limits of the CDR3 on the DNA are not certain, so only TCRdb's listed CDR3 is given. This rearrangement joins TRBV7-9 to TRBJ2-7. Looked up from germline, CDR1 is SEHNR and CDR2 is FQNEAQ (reference sequence). A total of 21 residues make up the CDR3, ends included. The CDR3 protein is CASSFYICSALLTELPYEQYF.

This clonotype was observed many times. V gene TRBV10-3 combines with J gene TRBJ1-6; D is possibly TRBD1 (6 bases). The CDR3 runs to 15 residues. The germline gives CDR1 ENHRY, CDR2 SYGVKD. V was pared by 2 bases and J by 5 bases, with 10 bases between. The CDR3 DNA follows: TGTGCCATCAGTGAGGGGCAGGGGCATAATTCACCCCTCCACTTT. Amino acids: CAISEGQGHNSPLHF.

The table lists this clonotype with many counts. This chain joins TRBV29-1 and TRBJ2-5; 7 nucleotides line up with TRBD1. The CDR3 runs to 14 residues. V shed 3 bases, J shed 2 bases, and the junction held 6 bases outside the gene matches. Germline values: CDR1 SQVTM, CDR2 ANQGSEA. In DNA form, the CDR3 reads TGCAGCGTTGAGCCGGGACAGAAACAAGAGACCCAGTACTTC. Its protein is CSVEPGQKQETQYF.

This clonotype was seen ten or more times. V is TRBV9 and J is TRBJ1-1; a possible D gene is TRBD1 (5 bases). Germline lookup yields CDR1 SGDLS and CDR2 YYNGEE. The V end was cut by 0 bases, the J end by 2 bases, with 11 bases between. The CDR3 totals 15 residues. CDR3: CASSVVSGYNTEAFF. CDR3 coding DNA: TGTGCCAGCAGCGTAGTCTCAGGGTACAACACTGAAGCTTTCTTT.